Shown below are 27 T cell receptor beta chains from a single sample sequenced in a study of T-cell reconstitution after alpha-beta-depleted transplantation in children. Unique molecular identifiers were incorporated into the prepared TCRbeta library. A single record per CDR3 protein comes from TCRdb applying MiXCR to the PCR reads. This sample yields about 580,000 distinct CDR3 sequences, of which more than 20% are seen a single time; 35% to 40% belongs to the top ten. The sequencing here drew on PBMCs, taken before TCRalphabeta/CD19-depleted stem cell transplant. These receptors all come from a boy under two years old with Wiskott-Aldrich syndrome, due to receive a stem cell transplant.

This clonotype was seen only a few times. The rearrangement uses TRBV5-1 and TRBJ2-1, with 11 bases identical to TRBD2. V trimming: 4 bases; J trimming: 11 bases; junction bases outside the gene matches: 11. Looked up from germline, CDR1 is SGHRS and CDR2 is YFSETQ. The CDR3 runs to 15 residues. CDR3 DNA: TGCGCCAGCAGCCTAACTAGCGGGAGCGGGAAGAAGCAGTTCTTC. Amino acid sequence: CASSLTSGSGKKQFF.

This chain connects TRBV7-7 to TRBJ2-4; D not resolved. Germline V gives CDR1 SSHAT, CDR2 FNYEAQ (reference sequence). V was pared by 5 bases and J by 0 bases, with 26 bases between. The CDR3 totals 20 residues. The CDR3 nucleotides are TGTGCCAGCAGCCCGCGGAATGAGCGCCGTCTAAAACTAGCCAAAAACATTCAGTACTTC. Amino acids: CASSPRNERRLKLAKNIQYF.

The rearrangement uses TRBV5-1 and TRBJ2-7, with D perhaps matching TRBD2 (6 bases). Germline CDR1 is SGHRS and CDR2 is YFSETQ. V was clipped by 3 bases and J by 6 bases, with 19 bases between them. The CDR3 is 15 amino acids. The CDR3, as DNA: TGCGCCAGCAGCTGGGGACCTAGTGCGGGGCTCGAGCAGTACTTC. Translating it yields CASSWGPSAGLEQYF.

Notes on this clonotype: One junction end does not reproduce the germline sequence, and a read error may be involved. The CDR3 is CASTLGTGTGGNQPQHF. The DNA for the CDR3 is TGTGCCAGCACCTTAGGCACCGGGACAGGCGGCAATCAGCCCCAGCATTTT. The V and J genes are TRBV11-1 and TRBJ1-5, with TRBD1 matching over 8 bases. CDR1 and CDR2 (germline): SGHAT, FQDESV (reference sequence). CDR3 length equals 17 residues. The whole variable domain, remainder taken from reference TRBV11-1 and TRBJ1-5, is EAEVAQSPRYKITEKSQAVAFWCDPISGHATLYWYRQILGQGPELLVQFQDESVVDDSQLPKDRFSAERLKGVDSTLKIQPAELGDSAMYLCASTLGTGTGGNQPQHFGDGTRLSIL.

This clonotype was recorded a few times. As DNA, the CDR3 is TGTGCCAGCAGCTTACCTAGGGGTTTCTACGAGCAGTACTTC. Translating it yields CASSLPRGFYEQYF. The chain has TRBV11-2 and TRBJ2-7; D is perhaps TRBD1 (5 bases). Deletions cut 2 bases from V and 3 bases from J, with 11 bases between. Germline values: CDR1 SGHAT, CDR2 FQNNGV. The CDR3 covers 14 residues.

In DNA form, the CDR3 reads TGCGCCAGCAGCTTGTTGACTAGCGGGGTCAAAAACATTCAGTACTTC. Protein product: CASSLLTSGVKNIQYF. The chain employs TRBV5-1 and TRBJ2-4, with 11 bases lining up with TRBD2. With 1 base clipped from V and 3 bases from J, the junction kept 3 bases outside the gene matches. Germline CDR1 reads SGHRS; CDR2 reads YFSETQ. The CDR3 extends over 16 amino acids.

The gene calls are TRBV6-5 and TRBJ2-1; 7 bases match TRBD2. The V and J ends lost 4 bases and 12 bases, in that order; junction bases with no gene match: 6. The germline V gene has CDR1 MNHEY and CDR2 SVGAGI. CDR3 size: 12 residues. The DNA for the CDR3 is TGTGCCAGCAGTTCCTTTGGCGGGGGGCAGTTCTTC. Its translation: CASSSFGGGQFF.

This clonotype showed up just a few times. V and J are TRBV20-1 and TRBJ2-3; 7 bases match TRBD2. V lost 0 bases, J lost 4 bases, and 10 bases stayed unmatched. This CDR3 comprises 16 residues. The germline gives CDR1 DFQATT, CDR2 SNEGSKA (reference sequence). The CDR3 here is CSAREREWFVPDTQYF. CDR3 coding DNA: TGCAGTGCTAGAGAGCGGGAGTGGTTTGTCCCAGATACGCAGTATTTT.

The V and J genes are TRBV12-3 or TRBV12-4 and TRBJ2-3; D is perhaps TRBD2 (6 bases). The CDR3 covers 15 residues. V was clipped by 4 bases and J by 2 bases, with 13 bases between them. The CDR3 nucleotides are TGTGCCAGCAGTTCAGGCGGGGCCCCCACAGATACGCAGTATTTT. Translated, it gives CASSSGGAPTDTQYF.

This clonotype was counted once. The chain joins TRBV29-1 to TRBJ2-5; D may match TRBD1 or TRBD2 (7 bases each). The V and J ends lost 4 bases and 5 bases respectively, with 17 bases between them. CDR3 size: 14 residues. Per the germline V gene, CDR1 is SQVTM and CDR2 is ANQGSEA. The CDR3 sequence is CSVAHGTAGETQYF. The CDR3 DNA is TGCAGCGTTGCCCATGGGACAGCGGGGGAGACCCAGTACTTC.

The CDR3 sequence: CASSPAGQAYEQYF. CDR3 sequence (DNA): TGTGCCAGCTCACCGGCGGGACAGGCCTACGAGCAGTACTTC. V gene TRBV18 combines with J gene TRBJ2-7, with 8 nucleotides matching TRBD1. CDR3 size: 14 residues. Germline V gives CDR1 KGHSH, CDR2 LQKENI. The J segment lost 2 bases and the V segment lost 3 bases, leaving 3 bases of the junction unmatched.

This clonotype occurred a few times. This chain connects TRBV4-1 to TRBJ1-6, with 7 bases fitting TRBD1. Germline V gene sequence: CDR1 MGHRA, CDR2 YSYEKL. The trim removed 7 bases at V and 0 bases at J, leaving 9 bases unmatched. This CDR3 contains 17 residues. The CDR3 protein is CASNWGQTSSYNSPLHF. In nucleotides, the CDR3 is TGCGCCAGCAACTGGGGACAGACAAGCTCCTATAATTCACCCCTCCACTTT.

The V gene is TRBV29-1, the J gene TRBJ1-2; 9 bases match TRBD1. CDR1 and CDR2 from the germline V gene are SQVTM and ANQGSEA. The CDR3 extends over 12 amino acids. The junction had 5 bases not matched to a gene; V was cut back by 7 bases and J by 5 bases. CDR3 in amino acids: CSGAGTGYGYTF. CDR3 coding DNA: TGCAGCGGGGCCGGGACAGGGTATGGCTACACCTTC.

The table lists this clonotype with a few counts. This chain's CDR3 is CASSLDVGTGPHGYTF. CDR3 bases: TGCGCCAGCAGCTTGGATGTCGGGACAGGACCTCATGGCTACACCTTC. The chain links TRBV5-1 to TRBJ1-2, with 8 positions matching TRBD1. The CDR3 extends over 16 amino acids. Germline V gives CDR1 SGHRS, CDR2 YFSETQ. Trimming at V came to 0 bases and at J to 6 bases, leaving 10 bases not matched to a gene.

V usage is TRBV10-3 and J usage is TRBJ1-4, with 9 bases identical to TRBD1. V shed 3 bases and J 7 bases; nucleotides not matched to a gene: 9. Germline V gene data show CDR1 as ENHRY and CDR2 as SYGVKD. The CDR3 has 16 amino acids. The CDR3 bases are TGTGCCATCAGTGAAGGGACAGGGCGATGGGGTGAAAAACTGTTTTTT. Protein: CAISEGTGRWGEKLFF.

This clonotype was detected a few times. The chain recombines TRBV4-1 with TRBJ1-4; the match to TRBD1 covers 8 bases. This CDR3 comprises 16 residues. Germline V CDR1 and CDR2: MGHRA, YSYEKL. V lost 1 base, J lost 5 bases, and 6 bases stayed unmatched. The CDR3 loop is CASSQVRTGGNEKLFF. CDR3 coding DNA: TGCGCCAGCAGCCAAGTTAGAACAGGGGGGAATGAAAAACTGTTTTTT.

The chain uses TRBV7-2 and TRBJ2-2, with 12 bases matching TRBD2. Per germline, CDR1 SGHTA and CDR2 FQGNSA. Germline trimming cut 2 bases from V and 4 bases from J; bases unmatched to any gene: 8. This CDR3 comprises 18 residues. Written as DNA, the CDR3 is TGTGCCAGCAGCTTATGGCTAGCGGGAGGGATTAGCACCGGGGAGCTGTTTTTT. It codes for CASSLWLAGGISTGELFF.

This clonotype occurred a few times. The rearrangement uses TRBV5-1 and TRBJ2-3; D not certain. This CDR3 is 13 amino acids long. Germline V gives CDR1 SGHRS, CDR2 YFSETQ. Between the trimmed V and J ends, which lost 4 bases and 7 bases, there was a span of 13 bases. The chain's CDR3 is CASSIEKSNTQYF. In DNA, the CDR3 is TGCGCCAGCAGCATAGAAAAAAGTAATACGCAGTATTTT.

This chain uses TRBV7-9 with TRBJ2-1; 9 bases align to TRBD2. V dropped 5 bases and J dropped 12; count of bases not matched to a gene: 14. Germline CDR1 SEHNR, CDR2 FQNEAQ (reference sequence). The CDR3 consists of 15 residues. CDR3 DNA: TGTGCCAGCAGCCCGGGGACTAGCCGTTTAGACTTGCAGTTCTTC. Translated: CASSPGTSRLDLQFF.

This clonotype was observed a handful of times. The chain recombines TRBV6-5 with TRBJ1-1; D gene uncertain. Trimming shortened V by 0 bases and J by 2 bases, and 7 bases separated the two germline ends. The length of the CDR3 is 14 residues. Germline assignment: CDR1 MNHEY and CDR2 SVGAGI. This CDR3 reads CASSYSKHNTEAFF. In DNA form, the CDR3 reads TGTGCCAGCAGTTACTCGAAACATAACACTGAAGCTTTCTTT.

CDR3 loop: CASSRPGLAYNEQFF. The CDR3, as DNA: TGTGCCAGCAGCCGACCGGGACTAGCCTACAATGAGCAGTTCTTC. The chain combines TRBV4-2 with TRBJ2-1; 8 bases are a match to TRBD2. The germline gives CDR1 LGHNA, CDR2 YNFKEQ. The CDR3 has 15 residues. V trimming: 4 bases; J trimming: 2 bases; junction bases outside the gene matches: 4.

The chain is built from TRBV5-1 and TRBJ2-7; the D is unclear. Germline assignment: CDR1 SGHRS and CDR2 YFSETQ. The ends were cut back, 0 bases at V and 5 bases at J, with 15 bases in the middle. This CDR3 comprises 15 residues. In DNA, the CDR3 is TGCGCCAGCAGCTTGGGTTTTTCAGTGTTCCACGAGCAGTACTTC. Translation: CASSLGFSVFHEQYF.

The V gene is TRBV7-3, the J gene TRBJ1-4; D call uncertain. Germline lookup yields CDR1 SGHTA and CDR2 FQGTGA. Trimming left V 2 bases short and J 2 bases short, with 9 bases between. The CDR3 has 15 amino acids. CDR3 amino acids: CASSLSPGTNEKLFF. In DNA, the CDR3 is TGTGCCAGCAGCTTATCCCCGGGGACTAATGAAAAACTGTTTTTT.

This clonotype was seen just once. The J gene is TRBJ1-2, the V gene TRBV7-8; D gene unclear. Germline CDR1 reads SGHVS; CDR2 reads FQNEAQ. Trimming left V 1 base short and J 4 bases short, with 13 bases between. The CDR3 contains 15 residues. CDR3 DNA: TGTGCCAGCAGCTTAGAAGCGGCAGTTCCCTATGGCTACACCTTC. This codes for CASSLEAAVPYGYTF. The variable domain in full, with the rest retrieved from reference TRBV7-8 and TRBJ1-2, is GAGVSQSPRYKVAKRGQDVALRCDPISGHVSLFWYQQALGQGPEFLTYFQNEAQLDKSGLPSDRFFAERPEGSVSTLKIQRTQQEDSAVYLCASSLEAAVPYGYTFGSGTRLTVV.

The chain recombines TRBV28 with TRBJ2-3; 13 nucleotides line up with TRBD2. J was trimmed by 8 bases and V by 2 bases; bases with no gene match: 1. Looked up from germline, CDR1 is MDHEN and CDR2 is SYDVKM. The CDR3 runs 14 residues. The CDR3 nucleotides read TGTGCCAGCAGTTTAGGACTAGCGGGAGTTACGCAGTATTTT. Translating it yields CASSLGLAGVTQYF.

This clonotype appeared a single time. This chain uses TRBV30 with TRBJ2-7; tentatively, D is TRBD1 (6 bases). The CDR3 totals 12 residues. Trimming stripped 0 bases from V and 7 bases from J, with 10 bases between. The germline V gene has CDR1 GTSNPN and CDR2 SVGIG (reference sequence). This CDR3 reads CAWSVQGFEQYF. The CDR3 nucleotides read TGTGCCTGGAGTGTCCAGGGGTTTGAGCAGTACTTC.

The chain combines TRBV5-1 with TRBJ2-3; 10 bases agree with TRBD2. V trimming: 6 bases; J trimming: 5 bases; junction bases outside the gene matches: 9. CDR3 length equals 15 residues. The germline V gene has CDR1 SGHRS and CDR2 YFSETQ. The CDR3 spells CASTPIAGGEDTQYF. For the CDR3, the DNA is TGCGCCAGCACACCCATAGCGGGAGGAGAAGATACGCAGTATTTT.